The 14 T cell receptor beta chains below all came from one sample that was sequenced in a study of CD8 T cells in ankylosing spondylitis. TCRdb itself ran the 5' RACE reads through MiXCR, one entry per CDR3 protein. Among 150,000 to 200,000 distinct CDR3 sequences, around 17% were seen once, and the ten largest hold approximately 8%. The sample taken for sequencing was blood, either unsorted or a sorted T cell fraction (not recorded which). Every receptor here comes from a male donor with ankylosing spondylitis or in good health (not recorded which).

Ten or more counts support this clonotype. The rearrangement joins TRBV9 to TRBJ2-1, with 8 bases aligning to TRBD1. The CDR3 is 16 residues long. The junction had 8 bases not matched to a gene; V was cut back by 0 bases and J by 6 bases. Per germline, CDR1 SGDLS and CDR2 YYNGEE. CDR3 DNA: TGTGCCAGCAGCGTAGATTCAGGGGGCTATTCCAATGAGCAGTTCTTC. This gives the protein CASSVDSGGYSNEQFF.

This clonotype has a handful of counts. The V call is TRBV7-9, the J call TRBJ1-1, with TRBD1 matching 7 bases. The germline CDR1 and CDR2 sequences are SEHNR and FQNEAQ (reference sequence). This CDR3 spans 16 amino acids. J was trimmed by 2 bases and V by 5 bases; bases with no gene match: 11. CDR3 sequence reads: CASSPTGGGYNTEAFF. Here the CDR3 DNA reads TGTGCCAGCAGCCCAACGGGAGGGGGCTACAACACTGAAGCTTTCTTT.

This clonotype was observed many times. The genes are TRBV5-1 and TRBJ2-2, with 8 bases identical to TRBD2. In germline, CDR1 is SGHRS, CDR2 YFSETQ. The CDR3 length is 18 residues. J gave up 5 bases and V 0 bases, and 12 bases lay outside the gene matches. CDR3 residues: CASSLEGVFSGTTGELFF. As DNA, the CDR3 is TGCGCCAGCAGCTTGGAGGGAGTTTTTAGCGGGACTACCGGGGAGCTGTTTTTT.

This clonotype was counted at least ten times. The J gene is TRBJ2-2, the V gene TRBV20-1; 9 bases are shared with TRBD2. The germline V gene encodes CDR1 DFQATT and CDR2 SNEGSKA (reference sequence). The CDR3 sequence is 18 residues long. Trimming took 0 bases from V and 4 from J; bases not matched to a gene: 12. The CDR3 here is CSAREVVSGSMGTGELFF. CDR3 DNA: TGCAGTGCTAGAGAGGTAGTTAGCGGGAGTATGGGCACCGGGGAGCTGTTTTTT.

This clonotype occurred many times. The chain joins TRBV20-1 to TRBJ1-1, with a tentative D call TRBD1 (6 bases). The CDR3 is 10 amino acids. Germline V CDR1 and CDR2: DFQATT, SNEGSKA (reference sequence). The ends were cut back, 7 bases at V and 5 bases at J, with 8 bases in the middle. The CDR3 nucleotides are TGCAGTGTAGGGGGAACTGAAGCTTTCTTT. Its translation: CSVGGTEAFF.

The chain uses TRBV20-1 and TRBJ2-7, with D unresolved. The germline V and J ends were trimmed by 3 bases and 3 bases, with 15 bases remaining between them. The CDR3 is 14 amino acids. Looked up from germline, CDR1 is DFQATT and CDR2 is SNEGSKA (reference sequence). CDR3 sequence (DNA): TGCAGTGCTAGGCCGACGGTGAATAGCTACGAGCAGTACTTC. Translating gives CSARPTVNSYEQYF.

This chain joins TRBV28 and TRBJ2-7; no firm D call. Germline V gene sequence: CDR1 MDHEN, CDR2 SYDVKM. CDR3 length: 10 residues. Deletions cut 3 bases from V and 5 bases from J, with 2 bases between. The CDR3 region is CASSFHEQYF. The DNA for the CDR3 is TGTGCCAGCAGTTTCCACGAGCAGTACTTC.

This sequence joins TRBV20-1 and TRBJ1-5; tentatively, D is TRBD1 (5 bases). This CDR3 comprises 15 residues. Trimming stripped 0 bases from V and 2 bases from J, with 11 bases between. CDR1 is DFQATT, CDR2 SNEGSKA, per germline (reference sequence). The CDR3 nucleotides read TGCAGTGCTAGAGATCGGGGCACTCGCAATCAGCCCCAGCATTTT. This translates into CSARDRGTRNQPQHF.

The chain has TRBV29-1 and TRBJ2-1; 10 nucleotides align to TRBD1. CDR3 length: 17 amino acids. Germline V lookup: CDR1 SQVTM, CDR2 ANQGSEA. Trimming at V came to 6 bases and at J to 0 bases, leaving 11 bases not matched to a gene. CDR3 bases: TGCAGCGTAAGAGAACCTCGGACAGGGGGCTCCTACAATGAGCAGTTCTTC. This gives the protein CSVREPRTGGSYNEQFF.

This chain links TRBV24-1 with TRBJ2-7, with TRBD2 identical over 8 bases. The CDR3 extends over 14 amino acids. The V gene end was trimmed by 5 bases and the J gene end by 2 bases; junction bases not matched to a gene: 4. Germline V gene sequence: CDR1 KGHDR, CDR2 SFDVKD. The CDR3 region is CATSGSGRTYEQYF. The CDR3 DNA reads TGTGCCACCAGTGGAAGCGGGAGAACCTACGAGCAGTACTTC.

This clonotype was seen a handful of times. This sequence joins TRBV3-1 and TRBJ1-3, with TRBD1 matching 7 bases. The CDR3 runs 15 residues. Germline loops: CDR1 LGHDT, CDR2 YNNKEL (reference sequence). The V segment lost 6 bases and the J segment 3 bases; nucleotides outside the gene matches: 8. The CDR3 here is CASSPATGYGNTIYF. DNA of the CDR3: TGTGCCAGCAGTCCGGCGACAGGGTATGGAAACACCATATATTTT.

For this clonotype: This may arise from a read error, as a much more abundant clone is one base away. V usage is TRBV28 and J usage is TRBJ2-2, with D possibly matching TRBD1 (5 bases). Germline V gene data show CDR1 as MDHEN and CDR2 as SYDVKM. V lost 5 bases and J 0 bases, leaving 10 bases between the germline ends. The CDR3 has 15 amino acids. DNA of the CDR3: TGTGCCAGCAGTCCCAGGACAACGAACACCGGGGAGCTGTTTTTT. Amino acids: CASSPRTTNTGELFF.

The V and J genes are TRBV28 and TRBJ2-7, with 8 bases identical to TRBD1. The V gene end was trimmed by 2 bases and the J gene end by 4 bases; junction bases not matched to a gene: 7. The CDR3 is 15 residues long. Per germline, CDR1 MDHEN and CDR2 SYDVKM. CDR3 protein: CASSLDGTGEYEQYF. The CDR3 DNA reads TGTGCCAGCAGTTTAGATGGGACAGGCGAGTACGAGCAGTACTTC. The full variable domain, with the rest looked up from reference TRBV28 and TRBJ2-7, is DVKVTQSSRYLVKRTGEKVFLECVQDMDHENMFWYRQDPGLGLRLIYFSYDVKMKEKGDIPEGYSVSREKKERFSLILESASTNQTSMYLCASSLDGTGEYEQYFGPGTRLTVT.

Many counts were recorded for this clonotype. The genes are TRBV20-1 and TRBJ2-1; maybe TRBD2 (7 bases). Germline V gene data show CDR1 as DFQATT and CDR2 as SNEGSKA (reference sequence). The CDR3 is 13 residues long. Trimming shortened V by 2 bases and J by 9 bases, and 14 bases separated the two germline ends. The CDR3 region is CSARYSGTSEQFF. In nucleotides, the CDR3 is TGCAGTGCTAGATACAGCGGGACATCTGAGCAGTTCTTC.